This entry lists 14 T cell receptor beta chains sequenced from one sample in a study of blood T cell repertoires in COVID-19. The table came from immunoSEQ multiplex PCR; TCRdb's copy has only in-frame clones and leaves some out. The table records some 130,000 clones, around nine tenths of them present only once. Specimen: peripheral blood. The receptors originated from a woman between 70 and 85 years old with COVID-19, enrolled during active disease.

J is TRBJ1-1 and V is TRBV6-5; 7 nucleotides align to TRBD1. CDR1 MNHEY and CDR2 SVGAGI come from the germline V gene. The CDR3 has 14 residues. V lost 8 bases, J lost 6 bases, and 12 bases stayed unmatched. The CDR3 region has the DNA TGTGCCAGCGGACAGGAGACTCGGGGGTCTGAAGCTTTCTTT. Its protein is CASGQETRGSEAFF.

The V and J genes are TRBV23-1 and TRBJ2-7; D is possibly TRBD2 (5 bases). TRBV23-1 is classed as an ORF, of uncertain function. Trimming shortened V by 7 bases and J by 4 bases, and 11 bases separated the two germline ends. The CDR3 is 12 residues long. CDR3 in DNA: TGCGCCAGCATCCAGGAGGCGTACGAGCAGTACTTC. It translates to CASIQEAYEQYF.

CDR3 bases: TGTGCCAGCAGGGACAGGGCTTCGGGCTACACCTTC. Translation: CASRDRASGYTF. The V gene is TRBV9, the J gene TRBJ1-2, with 8 bases that match TRBD1. The CDR3 contains 12 residues. Germline CDR1 SGDLS, CDR2 YYNGEE. J lost 8 bases, V lost 5 bases, and 5 bases had no gene match.

The chain uses TRBV18 and TRBJ2-7, with 7 bases lining up with TRBD1. V lost 6 bases to trimming and J lost 2 bases; unmatched junction nucleotides: 4. Germline V lookup: CDR1 KGHSH, CDR2 LQKENI. This CDR3 contains 13 residues. In nucleotides, the CDR3 is TGTGCCAGCTCTCAGGGGGTGGCCTACGAGCAGTACTTC. This encodes CASSQGVAYEQYF.

This clone was observed a single time. The chain combines TRBV5-1 with TRBJ2-7, with 8 bases identical to TRBD1. This CDR3 region has 18 residues. V lost 0 bases and J lost 3; bases outside the gene matches: 14. Germline V gene lookup returns CDR1 SGHRS and CDR2 YFSETQ. DNA of the CDR3: TGCGCCAGCAGCTTGGGACCTTACGGGACAGGAAGTTACTACGAGCAGTACTTC. Its translation is CASSLGPYGTGSYYEQYF.

The chain employs TRBV30 and TRBJ2-2; unclear D gene. From germline, CDR1 is GTSNPN and CDR2 SVGIG (reference sequence). Trimming cost V 1 base and J 2 bases, with 11 bases left between them. This CDR3 contains 15 residues. DNA for the CDR3: TGTGCCTGGAGTGGGAACTTAGCTAACACCGGGGAGCTGTTTTTT. Translated, it gives CAWSGNLANTGELFF. The full variable domain, rest sourced from reference TRBV30 and TRBJ2-2, is SQTIHQWPATLVQPVGSPLSLECTVEGTSNPNLYWYRQAAGRGLQLLFYSVGIGQISSEVPQNLSASRPQDRQFILSSKKLLLSDSGFYLCAWSGNLANTGELFFGEGSRLTVL.

This sequence joins TRBV2 and TRBJ2-7; TRBD1 agrees at 12 bases. This CDR3 has 15 residues. The V gene end was trimmed by 4 bases and the J gene end by 2 bases; junction bases not matched to a gene: 3. Germline V CDR1 and CDR2: SNHLY, FYNNEI. The CDR3 nucleotides are TGTGCCAGCAGTGTCGGGACAGGGGGCACCTACGAGCAGTACTTC. This gives the protein CASSVGTGGTYEQYF. Full variable domain (missing parts from reference TRBV2 and TRBJ2-7): EPEVTQTPSHQVTQMGQEVILRCVPISNHLYFYWYRQILGQKVEFLVSFYNNEISEKSEIFDDQFSVERPDGSNFTLKIRSTKLEDSAMYFCASSVGTGGTYEQYFGPGTRLTVT.

The chain joins TRBV7-9 to TRBJ1-2; D may be TRBD1 (5 bases). The CDR3 runs to 14 residues. V gave up 5 bases and J gave up 3 bases, with 13 bases separating them. CDR1 and CDR2 from the germline V gene are SEHNR and FQNEAQ (reference sequence). Here the CDR3 reads CASSPGGGDYGYTF. The CDR3 DNA follows: TGTGCCAGCAGCCCCGGGGGAGGTGACTATGGCTACACCTTC.

The chain carries TRBV27 and TRBJ2-3, with 8 bases that match TRBD2. J lost 0 bases, V lost 6 bases, and 8 bases had no gene match. The CDR3 totals 16 residues. Germline assignment: CDR1 MNHEY and CDR2 SMNVEV (reference sequence). The CDR3 bases are TGTGCCAGCAGCTGGGAGCGGGGGACTAGCACAGATACGCAGTATTTT. Its translation: CASSWERGTSTDTQYF.

This chain links TRBV7-9 with TRBJ2-3, with a possible D match to TRBD2 (7 bases). The CDR3 runs to 16 residues. The ends were cut back, 5 bases at V and 5 bases at J, with 20 bases in the middle. Germline-derived CDR1 and CDR2 are SEHNR and FQNEAQ (reference sequence). CDR3 sequence: CASSTPRGGQGDTQYF. In DNA form, the CDR3 reads TGTGCCAGCAGCACCCCTCGCGGGGGCCAGGGAGATACGCAGTATTTT.

In this sample, this clone turned up a few times. The CDR3 DNA sequence: TGTGCCAGCAGCCTGGCCCGACAGGGATCTACTGAAGCTTTCTTT. This sequence encodes CASSLARQGSTEAFF. The chain couples TRBV28 to TRBJ1-1; 7 nucleotides align to TRBD1. CDR1 is MDHEN and CDR2 is SYDVKM in the germline V gene. The CDR3 spans 15 residues. V gave up 6 bases and J gave up 5 bases; unmatched junction bases: 12.

A remark on this clone: Other nucleotide sequences from this sample produce the same CDR3. The chain recombines TRBV5-1 with TRBJ1-3; 7 nucleotides agree with TRBD1. Germline CDR1 reads SGHRS; CDR2 reads YFSETQ. CDR3 size: 15 residues. V lost 4 bases to trimming and J lost 0 bases; unmatched junction nucleotides: 4. CDR3 region: CASSLGQNSGNTIYF. The CDR3 DNA reads TGCGCCAGCAGCCTGGGACAGAACTCTGGAAACACCATATATTTT.

The CDR3 nucleotides are TGTGCCAGCAGTTTGGACAGGCTTAGAAACACTGAAGCTTTCTTT. Translated, it gives CASSLDRLRNTEAFF. This chain uses TRBV28 with TRBJ1-1; 7 nucleotides align to TRBD1. CDR3 length equals 15 residues. V was clipped by 3 bases and J by 2 bases; unmatched bases: 6. The germline V gene has CDR1 MDHEN and CDR2 SYDVKM.

This chain links TRBV5-1 with TRBJ1-2, with D maybe TRBD1 (5 bases). CDR3 size: 13 residues. CDR1 and CDR2 from the germline V gene are SGHRS and YFSETQ. The ends were cut back, 4 bases at V and 1 base at J, with 8 bases in the middle. The CDR3 coding sequence is TGCGCCAGCAGCCCGGACATTAACTATGGCTACACCTTC. It is translated as CASSPDINYGYTF.